The 30 T cell receptor beta chains below come from one sample, sequenced in a study of OX40 agonist ivuxolimab in advanced cancers. Data came from immunoSEQ multiplex PCR; TCRdb stores just in-frame clones and leaves some out. The table shows 60,000 to 75,000 clones, with around 90% occurring only once. The sequencing used CD4+ or CD8+ T cells sorted from blood, collected in a trial of the OX40 agonist ivuxolimab. The receptors shown here come from an adult with an advanced solid tumor such as melanoma, head and neck, liver or kidney cancer.

The chain is built from TRBV14 and TRBJ1-5; a possible D gene is TRBD1 (6 bases). The germline V gene has CDR1 SGHDN and CDR2 FVKESK. The CDR3 contains 18 residues. V lost 0 bases and J lost 4, with 19 bases in between. The CDR3 DNA reads as TGTGCCAGCAGCCAAGAAGGAGACATAACAGGGCGAAATCAGCCCCAGCATTTT. Its translation is CASSQEGDITGRNQPQHF.

This chain connects TRBV7-2 to TRBJ2-7; possibly TRBD1 for D (6 bases). Germline CDR1 and CDR2: SGHTA and FQGNSA. This CDR3 has 14 residues. V dropped 5 bases and J dropped 4 bases, with 15 bases sitting between them. CDR3 protein: CASSPGRGRYEQYF. For the CDR3, the DNA is TGTGCCAGCAGCCCCGGCAGGGGACGGTACGAGCAGTACTTC.

The V and J genes are TRBV10-2 and TRBJ1-5; tentatively, D is TRBD1 (5 bases). Trimming took off 0 bases at V and 4 bases at J, with 13 bases between the two ends. Germline V CDR1 and CDR2: WSHSY, SAAADI. The CDR3 spans 16 residues. The CDR3 DNA follows: TGCGCCAGCAGTGAGTCCAGGGTTAGTTCTAATCAGCCCCAGCATTTT. Translated: CASSESRVSSNQPQHF.

V gene TRBV28 combines with J gene TRBJ1-5, with D uncertain. Trimming stripped 5 bases from V and 16 bases from J, with 15 bases between. Germline V lookup: CDR1 MDHEN, CDR2 SYDVKM. The CDR3 covers 11 residues. In DNA form, the CDR3 reads TGTGCCAGCAGTCCGGGCCCCCTAATACATTTT. This translates into CASSPGPLIHF.

The chain is built from TRBV5-8 and TRBJ2-5; possibly TRBD2 for D (7 bases). Germline V gene sequence: CDR1 SGHTS, CDR2 YDEGEE. This CDR3 region has 14 residues. V lost 3 bases, J lost 9 bases, and 18 bases lay in between. CDR3 loop: CASSSGGTPKAQYF. DNA of the CDR3: TGTGCCAGCAGCTCGGGGGGCACACCTAAGGCCCAGTACTTC.

The chain links TRBV30 to TRBJ2-3; TRBD2 is a possible D gene (6 bases). V dropped 4 bases and J dropped 4 bases, with 18 bases sitting between them. The CDR3 totals 15 residues. Germline loops: CDR1 GTSNPN, CDR2 SVGIG (reference sequence). The CDR3 DNA reads TGTGCCTGGATTCCGCTAGGTTCGGGGGCAGATACGCAGTATTTT. Translating gives CAWIPLGSGADTQYF.

This chain connects TRBV19 to TRBJ2-6; possible D gene TRBD1, 6 bases. There are 15 residues in the CDR3. Germline V gene data show CDR1 as LNHDA and CDR2 as SQIVND (reference sequence). V lost 7 bases and J lost 2, with 12 bases in between. CDR3 residues: CASNIEGAGANVLTF. CDR3 DNA sequence: TGTGCCAGTAACATAGAGGGGGCTGGGGCCAACGTCCTGACTTTC.

The rearrangement uses TRBV6-5 and TRBJ2-5; 7 nucleotides line up with TRBD2. The J call may be wrong; the DNA end is better matched by TRBJ2-7. The CDR3 has 15 amino acids. Germline CDR1 is MNHEY and CDR2 is SVGAGI. This chain's CDR3 is CASSYSGGNTYEQYF. In DNA, the CDR3 is TGTGCCAGCAGTTACTCGGGAGGGAATACCTACGAGCAGTACTTC.

The V gene is TRBV6-5, the J gene TRBJ1-1, with D maybe TRBD1 (6 bases). The CDR3 spans 15 residues. V lost 0 bases, J lost 0 bases, and 8 bases lay in between. Germline V gene sequence: CDR1 MNHEY, CDR2 SVGAGI. The DNA of the CDR3 is TGTGCCAGCAGTTACTCCGGGACACTGAACACTGAAGCTTTCTTT. Translating it yields CASSYSGTLNTEAFF.

The V call is TRBV5-4, the J call TRBJ2-5; the match to TRBD1 covers 7 bases. Per the germline V gene, CDR1 is SGHNT and CDR2 is YYREEE (reference sequence). The CDR3 loop spans 14 amino acids. Unmatched junction bases numbered 2, after V lost 2 bases and J lost 1 base. This CDR3 is CASSFGTAQETQYF. The CDR3 DNA reads as TGTGCCAGCAGCTTCGGGACAGCCCAAGAGACCCAGTACTTC.

This chain uses TRBV4-1 with TRBJ2-7; D call uncertain. The length of the CDR3 is 14 residues. Germline V gene data show CDR1 as MGHRA and CDR2 as YSYEKL. V lost 0 bases and J lost 3, with 9 bases in between. The CDR3 region has the DNA TGCGCCAGCAGCCAAGAGAGTACGGTCTACGAGCAGTACTTC. Translation gives CASSQESTVYEQYF.

The chain combines TRBV2 with TRBJ1-4; 8 nucleotides agree with TRBD1. Germline CDR1 SNHLY, CDR2 FYNNEI. Trimming cost V 8 bases and J 6 bases; bases outside gene matches: 8. The CDR3 loop spans 14 amino acids. This CDR3 reads CASRGQAVDEKLFF. CDR3 sequence (DNA): TGTGCCAGCCGGGGACAGGCGGTTGATGAAAAACTGTTTTTT.

The CDR3 DNA is TGTGCCAGCAGGATTGAAGCTTTCTTT. Translated, it gives CASRIEAFF. This chain links TRBV6-1 with TRBJ1-1; D unresolved. Germline V lookup: CDR1 MNHNS, CDR2 SASEGT. Trimming stripped 6 bases from V and 7 bases from J, with 3 bases between. The CDR3 has 9 amino acids.

The chain employs TRBV2 and TRBJ2-7; tentative D call: TRBD2 (5 bases). The CDR3 has 14 residues. The ends were cut back, 7 bases at V and 6 bases at J, with 19 bases in the middle. Germline values: CDR1 SNHLY, CDR2 FYNNEI. The DNA for the CDR3 is TGTGCCAGCATTGCACTAGTCACGGAGTCCGAGCAGTACTTC. Protein product: CASIALVTESEQYF.

The chain employs TRBV4-3 and TRBJ1-2; weak D call: TRBD1 (5 bases). Germline V gene sequence: CDR1 LGHNA, CDR2 YSLEER. Between the trimmed V and J ends, which lost 1 base and 8 bases, there was a span of 8 bases. This CDR3 has 12 amino acids. In nucleotides, the CDR3 is TGCGCCAGCAGCCAAGGGGACGGCGGCTACACCTTC. Encoded protein: CASSQGDGGYTF.

The rearrangement joins TRBV5-5 to TRBJ2-6; unclear D gene. The germline gives CDR1 SGHKS, CDR2 YYEKEE (reference sequence). The CDR3 contains 16 residues. V was shortened by 2 bases and J by 0 bases, with 9 bases between the two germline ends. The CDR3 region is CASSLGLPSGANVLTF. CDR3 coding DNA: TGTGCCAGCAGCTTAGGGCTGCCCTCTGGGGCCAACGTCCTGACTTTC.

The rearrangement uses TRBV7-6 and TRBJ2-1, with D perhaps TRBD1 or TRBD2 (5 bases each). Trimming cost V 1 base and J 8 bases, with 6 bases left between them. The CDR3 runs 12 residues. Germline CDR1 SGHVS, CDR2 FNYEAQ. The CDR3 loop is CASSLGGDEQFF. CDR3 bases: TGTGCCAGCAGCTTAGGAGGGGATGAGCAGTTCTTC.

The J gene is TRBJ2-5, the V gene TRBV19; 8 positions match TRBD2. The V segment lost 6 bases and the J segment 2 bases; nucleotides outside the gene matches: 14. In germline, CDR1 is LNHDA, CDR2 SQIVND (reference sequence). The CDR3 is 17 residues long. CDR3 DNA: TGTGCCAGTAGAGGGGGACAATTAGCGGGGTTACAAGAGACCCAGTACTTC. The encoded protein is CASRGGQLAGLQETQYF.

The V and J genes are TRBV28 and TRBJ2-5; perhaps TRBD2 as D (5 bases). The ends were cut back, 8 bases at V and 4 bases at J, with 14 bases in the middle. CDR1 MDHEN and CDR2 SYDVKM come from the germline V gene. This CDR3 comprises 13 residues. The CDR3 sequence: CASYYRGLETQYF. For the CDR3, the DNA is TGTGCCAGCTATTACCGGGGTTTAGAGACCCAGTACTTC.

The rearrangement joins TRBV5-6 to TRBJ1-6; 8 bases align to TRBD1. The CDR3 consists of 16 residues. Germline CDR1 and CDR2: SGHDT and YYEEEE. J was trimmed by 4 bases and V by 4 bases; bases with no gene match: 7. In nucleotides, the CDR3 is TGTGCCAGCAGCAAAGACAGGGGAGGGTATAATTCACCCCTCCACTTT. Its protein product is CASSKDRGGYNSPLHF.

This clone was seen only once. The rearrangement joins TRBV30 to TRBJ1-2; D is unclear. Looked up from germline, CDR1 is GTSNPN and CDR2 is SVGIG (reference sequence). The V and J ends lost 0 bases and 8 bases respectively, with 13 bases between them. CDR3 length equals 13 residues. CDR3 in DNA: TGTGCCTGGAGTGTTAACTCCGTCAGGGGCTACACCTTC. Translated: CAWSVNSVRGYTF.

V usage is TRBV7-3 and J usage is TRBJ1-2; no reliable D call. The CDR3 covers 15 residues. V dropped 5 bases and J dropped 0 bases, with 13 bases sitting between them. Germline values: CDR1 SGHTA, CDR2 FQGTGA. The CDR3 DNA follows: TGTGCCAGCAGCCCCAGCGGGCAGACTAACTATGGCTACACCTTC. It is translated as CASSPSGQTNYGYTF.

The V call is TRBV10-3, the J call TRBJ2-2; 12 nucleotides align to TRBD1. Germline values: CDR1 ENHRY, CDR2 SYGVKD. The CDR3 is 16 residues long. V trimming: 6 bases; J trimming: 5 bases; junction bases outside the gene matches: 7. For the CDR3, the DNA is TGTGCCATCAGAGAGGGACAGGGGGCTTCTACCGGGGAGCTGTTTTTT. It yields the protein CAIREGQGASTGELFF.

The rearrangement uses TRBV6-5 and TRBJ1-1; D not resolved. The CDR3 totals 11 residues. Per germline, CDR1 MNHEY and CDR2 SVGAGI. The V gene lost 4 bases and the J gene lost 7 bases, with 7 bases spanning the gap. CDR3 bases: TGTGCCAGCAGTTCGGGGTTTGAAGCTTTCTTT. This translates into CASSSGFEAFF.

The rearrangement joins TRBV18 to TRBJ1-1; D may be TRBD1 (5 bases). CDR1 KGHSH and CDR2 LQKENI come from the germline V gene. This CDR3 is built from 12 residues. Between the trimmed V and J ends, which lost 5 bases and 9 bases, there was a span of 13 bases. The CDR3: CASSAVDIQAFF. CDR3 in DNA: TGTGCCAGCTCAGCGGTGGACATTCAAGCTTTCTTT.

This clone occurred once. The V gene is TRBV14, the J gene TRBJ2-2, with unresolved D. Germline assignment: CDR1 SGHDN and CDR2 FVKESK. The CDR3 is made up of 14 amino acids. Deletions cut 6 bases from V and 2 bases from J, with 10 bases between. CDR3 sequence: CASRRSPNTGELFF. The CDR3 nucleotides read TGTGCCAGCAGGCGGAGCCCAAACACCGGGGAGCTGTTTTTT.

The rearrangement links TRBV7-6 to TRBJ1-6; D unclear. Per the germline V gene, CDR1 is SGHVS and CDR2 is FNYEAQ. The V gene lost 1 base and the J gene lost 7 bases, with 11 bases spanning the gap. This CDR3 is 15 amino acids long. The CDR3 sequence: CASSLDGLGNSPLHF. The CDR3 DNA reads TGTGCCAGCAGCTTAGACGGGCTGGGGAATTCACCCCTCCACTTT.

In its sample, this clone was seen a few times. The rearrangement uses TRBV18 and TRBJ2-7, with D unresolved. Germline V gene data show CDR1 as KGHSH and CDR2 as LQKENI. There are 14 residues in the CDR3. Trimming took off 3 bases at V and 6 bases at J, with 15 bases between the two ends. CDR3 coding DNA: TGTGCCAGCTCACCCCTGACGGGCCCGGGCGAGCAGTACTTC. It is translated as CASSPLTGPGEQYF.

V gene TRBV7-2 combines with J gene TRBJ1-2; 8 nucleotides agree with TRBD1. There are 14 residues in the CDR3. Germline V gene data show CDR1 as SGHTA and CDR2 as FQGNSA. The trim removed 5 bases at V and 3 bases at J, leaving 5 bases unmatched. The CDR3, as DNA: TGTGCCAGCAGCCTACAGGGGGATCACTATGGCTACACCTTC. Translating gives CASSLQGDHYGYTF. The entire variable domain, with the rest obtained from reference TRBV7-2 and TRBJ1-2, is as follows: GAGVSQSPSNKVTEKGKDVELRCDPISGHTALYWYRQSLGQGLEFLIYFQGNSAPDKSGLPSDRFSAERTGGSVSTLTIQRTQQEDSAVYLCASSLQGDHYGYTFGSGTRLTVV.

This clone was seen a single time. The CDR3 is CASSPGTGNANQPQHF. Here the CDR3 DNA reads TGTGCCAGCTCACCCGGGACAGGGAATGCAAATCAGCCCCAGCATTTT. The chain employs TRBV18 and TRBJ1-5, with 9 bases matching TRBD1. CDR1 and CDR2 (germline): KGHSH, LQKENI. V lost 3 bases to trimming and J lost 4 bases; unmatched junction nucleotides: 7. The CDR3 has 16 residues.